Following are 7 T cell receptor beta chains from one sample sequenced in a study of blood T cell repertoires in COVID-19. Assay used: immunoSEQ multiplex PCR; TCRdb lists only in-frame clones, some missing. Here the sample spans about 260,000 clones, approximately 92% being singletons. Sequenced: peripheral blood. Receptors originate from a person aged 18-30 years with COVID-19, enrolled during active disease.

The genes are TRBV9 and TRBJ2-3; D possibly corresponds to TRBD2 (6 bases). Germline V gives CDR1 SGDLS, CDR2 YYNGEE. The CDR3 is made up of 15 amino acids. V dropped 2 bases and J dropped 9 bases, with 19 bases sitting between them. The CDR3 region has the DNA TGTGCCAGCAGCGTTTTAGGGACTGCCTCGGGAACGCAGTATTTT. It specifies CASSVLGTASGTQYF.

The rearrangement joins TRBV19 to TRBJ2-7, with TRBD1 as a possible D gene (6 bases). Germline CDR1 LNHDA, CDR2 SQIVND (reference sequence). V lost 3 bases, J lost 3 bases, and 9 bases lay in between. The CDR3 runs to 13 residues. The CDR3 DNA is TGTGCCAGTAGTATGGGCAGGGGCTACGAGCAGTACTTC. This encodes CASSMGRGYEQYF.

Regarding this clone: The same CDR3 also results from other DNA sequences found in this sample. The rearrangement uses TRBV11-2 and TRBJ1-1, with 8 positions matching TRBD1. The length of the CDR3 is 14 residues. The ends lost 5 bases at V and 2 bases at J; junction bases unmatched: 4. The germline CDR1 and CDR2 sequences are SGHAT and FQNNGV. The DNA for the CDR3 is TGTGCCAGCAGCCCAGGACAGGGTAACACTGAAGCTTTCTTT. This translates into CASSPGQGNTEAFF.

This clone was observed a single time. This chain uses TRBV27 with TRBJ2-3, with a possible D match to TRBD2 (5 bases). Per the germline V gene, CDR1 is MNHEY and CDR2 is SMNVEV (reference sequence). V was trimmed by 6 bases and J by 4 bases, leaving 14 bases between them. The CDR3 extends over 14 amino acids. The chain's CDR3 is CASSRVGAADTQYF. Here the CDR3 DNA reads TGTGCCAGCAGCCGGGTAGGAGCGGCAGATACGCAGTATTTT.

The V and J genes are TRBV18 and TRBJ1-1; the match to TRBD1 covers 7 bases. CDR3 length: 15 residues. V shed 5 bases, J shed 1 base, and the junction held 7 bases outside the gene matches. Germline assignment: CDR1 KGHSH and CDR2 LQKENI. The CDR3 protein is CASSDRQGTNTEAFF. The DNA for the CDR3 is TGTGCCAGCTCAGACCGACAGGGCACGAACACTGAAGCTTTCTTT.

This chain joins TRBV6-5 and TRBJ2-1, with a weak D call TRBD1 (6 bases). CDR1 is MNHEY, CDR2 SVGAGI, per germline. Trimming shortened V by 6 bases and J by 0 bases, and 12 bases separated the two germline ends. This CDR3 is 15 amino acids long. The CDR3 here is CASSQGLSSYNEQFF. For the CDR3, the DNA is TGTGCCAGCAGCCAGGGGTTGAGCTCCTACAATGAGCAGTTCTTC.

The V gene is TRBV11-2, the J gene TRBJ2-1, with 11 nucleotides matching TRBD2. The V gene end was trimmed by 5 bases and the J gene end by 1 base; junction bases not matched to a gene: 1. Germline CDR1 SGHAT, CDR2 FQNNGV. The CDR3 has 15 residues. CDR3 nucleotides: TGTGCCAGCAGCCTAGCGGGAGGATCCTACAATGAGCAGTTCTTC. As protein: CASSLAGGSYNEQFF.